A single sample is the source of the 23 T cell receptor beta chains below, sequenced in a study of T cells in localized non-small cell lung cancer. The protocol was immunoSEQ multiplex PCR, while the TCRdb copy is restricted to in-frame clones and leaves out a portion. The profile shows 30,000 to 45,000 clones, 87% of them singletons. The specimen was peripheral blood, collected before any cancer treatment. Receptors originate from a woman aged 35-75 years with stage I lung adenocarcinoma.

V gene TRBV5-5 combines with J gene TRBJ1-1; D possibly corresponds to TRBD1 (6 bases). This CDR3 is 13 amino acids long. Germline values: CDR1 SGHKS, CDR2 YYEKEE (reference sequence). The ends were cut back, 5 bases at V and 1 base at J, with 9 bases in the middle. The CDR3 loop is CASRWGQNTEAFF. The CDR3 nucleotides read TGTGCCAGCAGGTGGGGACAGAACACTGAAGCTTTCTTT.

The V and J genes are TRBV28 and TRBJ1-2, with TRBD1 as a possible D gene (5 bases). Germline V CDR1 and CDR2: MDHEN, SYDVKM. This CDR3 is 15 amino acids long. V lost 2 bases, J lost 2 bases, and 12 bases lay in between. CDR3 region: CASSLGRADNYGYTF. CDR3 bases: TGTGCCAGCAGTTTAGGCAGGGCCGACAACTATGGCTACACCTTC.

The V call is TRBV7-9, the J call TRBJ2-5; 12 bases are shared with TRBD2. Trimming took 4 bases from V and 5 from J; bases not matched to a gene: 14. CDR3 length: 18 residues. Germline CDR1 and CDR2: SEHNR and FQNEAQ (reference sequence). Here the CDR3 DNA reads TGTGCCAGCAGCTATAGGGGGCCTGGACTAGCGGGGTCTGAGACCCAGTACTTC. It specifies CASSYRGPGLAGSETQYF. Using reference TRBV7-9 and TRBJ2-5 for the parts outside the CDR3, the full variable domain is DTGVSQNPRHKITKRGQNVTFRCDPISEHNRLYWYRQTLGQGPEFLTYFQNEAQLEKSRLLSDRFSAERPKGSFSTLEIQRTEQGDSAMYLCASSYRGPGLAGSETQYFGPGTRLLVL.

The chain uses TRBV6-6 and TRBJ1-6; D is uncertain. The CDR3 is 15 amino acids. CDR1 is MNHNY and CDR2 is SVGAGI in the germline V gene (reference sequence). V lost 2 bases and J 5 bases, leaving 10 bases between the germline ends. CDR3 protein: CASSYGRPDNSPLHF. In DNA form, the CDR3 reads TGTGCCAGCAGTTACGGCAGGCCTGATAATTCACCCCTCCACTTT.

The genes are TRBV11-2 and TRBJ1-2; possibly TRBD1 for D (6 bases). The CDR3 is 15 amino acids. Trimming took off 1 base at V and 6 bases at J, with 15 bases between the two ends. CDR1 is SGHAT and CDR2 is FQNNGV in the germline V gene. The CDR3 spells CASSLVRGHRDGYTF. DNA for the CDR3: TGTGCCAGCAGCTTAGTCCGGGGTCACAGGGATGGCTACACCTTC.

The chain uses TRBV7-2 and TRBJ1-1; D gene uncertain. The V gene lost 1 base and the J gene lost 2 bases, with 11 bases spanning the gap. There are 15 residues in the CDR3. Germline V gene data show CDR1 as SGHTA and CDR2 as FQGNSA. CDR3 amino acids: CASSLDLWGNTEAFF. The DNA for the CDR3 is TGTGCCAGCAGCTTAGATTTGTGGGGTAACACTGAAGCTTTCTTT. The complete variable domain, with remaining parts taken from reference TRBV7-2 and TRBJ1-1, reads GAGVSQSPSNKVTEKGKDVELRCDPISGHTALYWYRQSLGQGLEFLIYFQGNSAPDKSGLPSDRFSAERTGGSVSTLTIQRTQQEDSAVYLCASSLDLWGNTEAFFGQGTRLTVV.

The gene calls are TRBV18 and TRBJ2-2; possible D gene TRBD2, 6 bases. Germline CDR1 KGHSH, CDR2 LQKENI. The V gene lost 6 bases and the J gene lost 5 bases, with 19 bases spanning the gap. The CDR3 runs 16 residues. CDR3 nucleotide sequence: TGTGCCAGCTCTCCTATACCGGGACTCACTACCGGGGAGCTGTTTTTT. Protein: CASSPIPGLTTGELFF.

J is TRBJ2-1 and V is TRBV7-3; no clear D. This CDR3 contains 15 residues. The germline gives CDR1 SGHTA, CDR2 FQGTGA. V gave up 2 bases and J gave up 0 bases, with 8 bases separating them. This chain's CDR3 is CASSLGPGSYNEQFF. In DNA, the CDR3 is TGTGCCAGCAGCTTAGGTCCGGGCTCCTACAATGAGCAGTTCTTC.

This clone has only one observation. This chain links TRBV2 with TRBJ2-2, with 12 bases lining up with TRBD2. The V gene end was trimmed by 6 bases and the J gene end by 1 base; junction bases not matched to a gene: 3. This CDR3 comprises 16 residues. The germline gives CDR1 SNHLY, CDR2 FYNNEI. The CDR3 DNA is TGTGCCAGCAGACAGGGACTAGCGGGGAACACCGGGGAGCTGTTTTTT. This translates into CASRQGLAGNTGELFF. The full variable domain, its missing parts supplied by reference TRBV2 and TRBJ2-2, is EPEVTQTPSHQVTQMGQEVILRCVPISNHLYFYWYRQILGQKVEFLVSFYNNEISEKSEIFDDQFSVERPDGSNFTLKIRSTKLEDSAMYFCASRQGLAGNTGELFFGEGSRLTVL.

CDR3 nucleotide sequence: TGTGCCAGCAGCTGGGAAGTGGGACAGGGATATGGCTACACCTTC. It is translated as CASSWEVGQGYGYTF. The V call is TRBV5-4, the J call TRBJ1-2; TRBD1 aligns across 9 bases. This CDR3 region has 15 residues. Losses at the gene ends were 3 bases for V and 5 bases for J; bases not matched to a gene: 8. The germline V gene encodes CDR1 SGHNT and CDR2 YYREEE (reference sequence).

This clone showed up just a few times. The chain links TRBV6-1 to TRBJ1-6; a weak D match, TRBD1 (5 bases). The CDR3 totals 15 residues. Deletions cut 7 bases from V and 13 bases from J, with 23 bases between. Germline CDR1 and CDR2: MNHNS and SASEGT. CDR3 sequence reads: CASILGVGPGSPLHF. The CDR3 coding sequence is TGTGCCAGCATTCTGGGGGTGGGTCCAGGGTCGCCCCTCCACTTT.

The V and J genes are TRBV19 and TRBJ1-5; 8 nucleotides align to TRBD1. The V and J ends lost 5 bases and 2 bases, in that order; junction bases with no gene match: 5. The CDR3 is 15 amino acids. The germline V gene encodes CDR1 LNHDA and CDR2 SQIVND (reference sequence). The CDR3 is CASSLDRGGNQPQHF. CDR3 bases: TGTGCCAGTAGTCTCGACAGGGGCGGCAATCAGCCCCAGCATTTT.

This clone was found once. This chain links TRBV5-1 with TRBJ1-6; tentatively, D is TRBD1 (6 bases). Trimming removed 4 bases at V and 8 bases at J, with 13 bases between. CDR1 and CDR2 from the germline V gene are SGHRS and YFSETQ. The CDR3 is made up of 14 amino acids. CDR3 nucleotides: TGCGCCAGCAGCGTCGGACAGAGGGATTCACCCCTCCACTTT. This translates into CASSVGQRDSPLHF.

The chain employs TRBV6-5 and TRBJ2-5, with TRBD2 matching over 15 bases. CDR1 and CDR2 from the germline V gene are MNHEY and SVGAGI. This CDR3 region has 15 residues. V shed 8 bases, J shed 5 bases, and the junction held 6 bases outside the gene matches. CDR3 nucleotides: TGTGCCAGCGGACTAGCGGGGGGGGGTTGGGAGACCCAGTACTTC. Translation: CASGLAGGGWETQYF.

The chain recombines TRBV5-1 with TRBJ1-2, with D perhaps matching TRBD1 (6 bases). CDR3 length: 14 residues. CDR1 is SGHRS, CDR2 YFSETQ, per germline. Trimming pared 3 bases from V and 3 bases from J, leaving 12 bases between. CDR3 residues: CASSSLEGDYGYTF. The CDR3 DNA reads TGCGCCAGCAGCTCACTGGAGGGGGACTATGGCTACACCTTC.

CDR3: CASSALVGAGADTQYF. The CDR3 DNA is TGTGCCAGCAGCGCCCTGGTGGGGGCTGGTGCAGATACGCAGTATTTT. This sequence joins TRBV9 and TRBJ2-3; D is perhaps TRBD1 (6 bases). Germline CDR1 reads SGDLS; CDR2 reads YYNGEE. The germline V and J ends were trimmed by 3 bases and 4 bases, with 18 bases remaining between them. The CDR3 has 16 residues. Drawing the rest from reference TRBV9 and TRBJ2-3, the complete variable domain is DSGVTQTPKHLITATGQRVTLRCSPRSGDLSVYWYQQSLDQGLQFLIQYYNGEERAKGNILERFSAQQFPDLHSELNLSSLELGDSALYFCASSALVGAGADTQYFGPGTRLTVL.

The chain is built from TRBV4-1 and TRBJ1-1; D not certain. Germline V gene sequence: CDR1 MGHRA, CDR2 YSYEKL. The length of the CDR3 is 11 residues. Trimming took off 6 bases at V and 4 bases at J, with 6 bases between the two ends. In DNA, the CDR3 is TGCGCCAGCAGGGGTGTCACTGAAGCTTTCTTT. This encodes CASRGVTEAFF.

The chain combines TRBV7-9 with TRBJ1-1, with TRBD1 matching 7 bases. The V segment lost 5 bases and the J segment 6 bases; nucleotides outside the gene matches: 12. The CDR3 covers 15 residues. Germline V gene lookup returns CDR1 SEHNR and CDR2 FQNEAQ (reference sequence). CDR3 DNA: TGTGCCAGCAGCGCGCGACAGGGAGGGTTAGCTGAAGCTTTCTTT. It translates to CASSARQGGLAEAFF.

The chain has TRBV28 and TRBJ1-1; no clear D. Germline CDR1 MDHEN, CDR2 SYDVKM. This CDR3 has 19 residues. V lost 6 bases and J 2 bases, leaving 28 bases between the germline ends. Here the CDR3 reads CASSYAPNLRVHQNTEAFF. DNA for the CDR3: TGTGCCAGCAGCTACGCCCCGAATCTTCGGGTCCACCAAAACACTGAAGCTTTCTTT.

This clone is a singleton in its sample. The CDR3 DNA is TGTGCCAGCAGCCGCGGAAACACCATATATTTT. Protein: CASSRGNTIYF. This sequence joins TRBV4-2 and TRBJ1-3; the D is unclear. The CDR3 spans 11 residues. With 4 bases removed from V and 4 bases from J, the gap between germline ends came to 2 bases. The germline V gene has CDR1 LGHNA and CDR2 YNFKEQ.

This clone was seen a single time. The CDR3 DNA follows: TGTGCCAGCAGCGGGGGGCCCGGAGACTCTGGAAACACCATATATTTT. Its protein is CASSGGPGDSGNTIYF. The chain employs TRBV5-4 and TRBJ1-3, with a possible D match to TRBD1 (6 bases). The CDR3 has 16 residues. V lost 4 bases, J lost 0 bases, and 14 bases lay in between. Germline V gives CDR1 SGHNT, CDR2 YYREEE (reference sequence).

The chain couples TRBV11-3 to TRBJ2-5; D remains unclear. The CDR3 sequence is 13 residues long. The V end was cut by 3 bases, the J end by 1 base, with 6 bases between. Germline CDR1 and CDR2: SGHNT and YENEEA. The CDR3 region has the DNA TGTGCCAGCAGCTTTGGAAGCCAAGAGACCCAGTACTTC. It is translated as CASSFGSQETQYF.

The chain is built from TRBV14 and TRBJ2-3, with TRBD2 matching over 11 bases. The CDR3 is 17 residues long. Germline assignment: CDR1 SGHDN and CDR2 FVKESK. V lost 1 base and J lost 4; bases outside the gene matches: 7. CDR3 residues: CASSQGMGLAVADTQYF. The CDR3, as DNA: TGTGCCAGCAGCCAAGGGATGGGACTAGCGGTTGCAGATACGCAGTATTTT.